The clone carrying this T cell receptor beta chain was seen just once. Its antigen is unknown. The data originate from a study of cytomegalovirus exposure and HLA in healthy donors. Study-level results: TCR beta chains numbering approximately 150 were designated cytomegalovirus-associated. That first-cohort TCR clusters tended to co-occur in the roughly 130 validation repertoires was found in a later analysis. Confirmation in vitro established that a few CMV-associated chains were specific for CMV antigens.

CDR1 is MDHEN and CDR2 is SYDVKM in the germline V gene. The length of the CDR3 is 15 residues. The V segment lost 5 bases and the J segment 7 bases; nucleotides outside the gene matches: 11. The repertoire was sequenced with immunoSEQ multiplex PCR; TCRdb's copy has only in-frame clones and lacks some. This table has about 82,000 clones, 90% to 95% appearing once. V is TRBV28 and J is TRBJ2-1; TRBD2 aligns across 7 bases. The sequence was obtained from a woman in her late teens or twenties in good health and CMV-seronegative. Sample: PBMCs. The CDR3 coding sequence is TGTGCCAGCAGTGGTGGGGGACTATCCAATAATGAGCAGTTCTTC. Its protein product is CASSGGGLSNNEQFF.